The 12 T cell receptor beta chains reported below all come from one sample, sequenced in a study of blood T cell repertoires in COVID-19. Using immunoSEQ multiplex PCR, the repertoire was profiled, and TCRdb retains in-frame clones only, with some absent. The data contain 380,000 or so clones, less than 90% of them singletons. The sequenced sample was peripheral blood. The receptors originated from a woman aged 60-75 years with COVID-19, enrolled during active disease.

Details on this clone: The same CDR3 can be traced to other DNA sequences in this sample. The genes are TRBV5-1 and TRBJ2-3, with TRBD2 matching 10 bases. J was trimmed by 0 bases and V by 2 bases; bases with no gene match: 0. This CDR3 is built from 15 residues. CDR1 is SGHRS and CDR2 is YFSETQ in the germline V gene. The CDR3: CASSLAGGSTDTQYF. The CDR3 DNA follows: TGCGCCAGCAGCTTAGCGGGGGGGAGCACAGATACGCAGTATTTT.

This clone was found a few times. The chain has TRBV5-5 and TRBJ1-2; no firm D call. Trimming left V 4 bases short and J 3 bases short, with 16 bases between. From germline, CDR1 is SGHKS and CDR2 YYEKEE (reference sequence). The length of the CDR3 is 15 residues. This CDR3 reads CASSPPVAAYYGYTF. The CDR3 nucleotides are TGTGCCAGCAGCCCCCCAGTGGCCGCCTACTATGGCTACACCTTC.

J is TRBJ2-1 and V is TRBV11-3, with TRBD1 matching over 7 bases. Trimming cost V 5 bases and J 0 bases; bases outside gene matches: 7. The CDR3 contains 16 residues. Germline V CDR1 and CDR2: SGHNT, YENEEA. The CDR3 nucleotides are TGTGCCAGCAGCGCCCGACAGGGCCTCTCCTACAATGAGCAGTTCTTC. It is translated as CASSARQGLSYNEQFF.

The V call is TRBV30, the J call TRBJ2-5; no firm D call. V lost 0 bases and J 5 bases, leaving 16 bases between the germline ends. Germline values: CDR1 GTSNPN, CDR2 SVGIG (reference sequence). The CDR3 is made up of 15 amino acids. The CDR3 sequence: CAWSVRGQGQETQYF. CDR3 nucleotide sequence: TGTGCCTGGAGTGTACGAGGCCAAGGTCAGGAGACCCAGTACTTC.

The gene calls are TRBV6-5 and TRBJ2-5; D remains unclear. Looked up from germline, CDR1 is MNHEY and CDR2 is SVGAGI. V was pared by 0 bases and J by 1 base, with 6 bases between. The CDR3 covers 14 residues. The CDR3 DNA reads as TGTGCCAGCAGTTACTCGGGCAGCCAAGAGACCCAGTACTTC. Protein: CASSYSGSQETQYF.

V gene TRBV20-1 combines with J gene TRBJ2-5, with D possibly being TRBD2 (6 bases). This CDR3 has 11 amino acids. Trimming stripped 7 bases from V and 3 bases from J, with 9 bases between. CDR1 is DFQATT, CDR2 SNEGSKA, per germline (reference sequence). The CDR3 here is CSVGGKETQYF. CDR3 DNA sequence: TGCAGTGTCGGGGGTAAAGAGACCCAGTACTTC.

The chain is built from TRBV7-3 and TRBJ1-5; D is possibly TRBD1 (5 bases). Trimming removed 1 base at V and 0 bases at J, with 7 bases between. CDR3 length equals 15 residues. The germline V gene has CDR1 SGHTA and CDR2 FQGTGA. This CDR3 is CASSLSGGSNQPQHF. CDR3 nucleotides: TGTGCCAGCAGCTTAAGCGGGGGTAGCAATCAGCCCCAGCATTTT. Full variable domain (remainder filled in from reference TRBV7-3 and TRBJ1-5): GAGVSQTPSNKVTEKGKYVELRCDPISGHTALYWYRQSLGQGPEFLIYFQGTGAADDSGLPNDRFFAVRPEGSVSTLKIQRTERGDSAVYLCASSLSGGSNQPQHFGDGTRLSIL.

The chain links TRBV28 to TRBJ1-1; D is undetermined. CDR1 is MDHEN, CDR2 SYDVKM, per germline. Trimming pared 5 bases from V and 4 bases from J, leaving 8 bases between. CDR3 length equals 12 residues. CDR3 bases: TGTGCCAGCAGTCGAGATTTCACTGAAGCTTTCTTT. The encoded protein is CASSRDFTEAFF.

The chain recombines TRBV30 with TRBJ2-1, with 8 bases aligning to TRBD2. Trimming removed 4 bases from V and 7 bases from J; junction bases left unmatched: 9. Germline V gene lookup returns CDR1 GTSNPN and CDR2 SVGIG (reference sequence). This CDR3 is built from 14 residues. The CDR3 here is CAWKSGGPLNEQFF. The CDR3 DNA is TGTGCCTGGAAAAGCGGGGGCCCTCTTAATGAGCAGTTCTTC. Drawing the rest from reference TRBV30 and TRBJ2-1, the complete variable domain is SQTIHQWPATLVQPVGSPLSLECTVEGTSNPNLYWYRQAAGRGLQLLFYSVGIGQISSEVPQNLSASRPQDRQFILSSKKLLLSDSGFYLCAWKSGGPLNEQFFGPGTRLTVL.

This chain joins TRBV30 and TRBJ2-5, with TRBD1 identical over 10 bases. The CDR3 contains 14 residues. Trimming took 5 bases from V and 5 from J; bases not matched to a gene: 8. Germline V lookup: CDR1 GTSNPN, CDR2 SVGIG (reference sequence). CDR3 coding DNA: TGTGCCTGGGGGACAGGGGACGATCGGGAGACCCAGTACTTC. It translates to CAWGTGDDRETQYF.

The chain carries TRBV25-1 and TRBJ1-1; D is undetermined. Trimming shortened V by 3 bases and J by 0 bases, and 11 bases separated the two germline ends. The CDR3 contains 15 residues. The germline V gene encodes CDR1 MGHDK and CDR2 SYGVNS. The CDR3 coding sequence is TGTGCCAGCAGTGACAATGACTACATGAACACTGAAGCTTTCTTT. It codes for CASSDNDYMNTEAFF.

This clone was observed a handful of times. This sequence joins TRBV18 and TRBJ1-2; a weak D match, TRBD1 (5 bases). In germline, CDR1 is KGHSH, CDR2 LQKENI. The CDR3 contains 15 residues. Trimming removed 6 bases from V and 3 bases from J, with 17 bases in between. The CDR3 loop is CASSRTGTEDYGYTF. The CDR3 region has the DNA TGTGCCAGCTCGCGAACAGGAACCGAGGACTATGGCTACACCTTC. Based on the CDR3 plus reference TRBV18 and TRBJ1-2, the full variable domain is NAGVMQNPRHLVRRRGQEARLRCSPMKGHSHVYWYRQLPEEGLKFMVYLQKENIIDESGMPKERFSAEFPKEGPSILRIQQVVRGDSAAYFCASSRTGTEDYGYTFGSGTRLTVV.